One T cell receptor (beta chain) is described in this entry. What it binds is unknown. Treatment meaning: oral pan-JAK inhibitor, 5-10 mg twice daily. Using a FACSAria, the CD4+ and CD8+ T cells were sorted from the PBMCs. These data originate in a study of CD8+ T cells in alopecia areata. In the study overall: Patients in the study were on tofacitinib for 6 to 18 months, then off it for 6 months. Affected scalp percentage set treated patients' severity scores. Study-wide results and limits: It was observed that many expanded lesional clones persisted in scalp and blood during tofacitinib.

Reverse transcribed after extraction, RNA yielded cDNA as the sequencing template. Sequencing used immunoSEQ multiplex PCR; TCRdb keeps in-frame clones, though not all of them. This sample has 150,000 to 200,000 clones, with approximately 62% found just once. In germline, CDR1 is MNHNS, CDR2 SASEGT. Trimming took 3 bases from V and 2 from J, leaving 9 bases between them. The CDR3 extends over 14 amino acids. The receptor was isolated from a human donor with alopecia areata. The rearrangement uses TRBV6-1 and TRBJ2-3; D gene unclear. Sample: CD4+ T cells sorted from blood, taken at week 24, from a patient treated with tofacitinib. The DNA for the CDR3 is TGTGCCAGCAGTGAGGGCGGATCCACAGATACGCAGTATTTT. Translation gives CASSEGGSTDTQYF.